The 3 T cell receptor beta chains below come from one sample, sequenced in a study of T cell responses to AZD1222 COVID-19 vaccine. Clones were read by immunoSEQ multiplex PCR, and TCRdb kept only the in-frame ones, dropping some. Of roughly 140,000 clones in the sample, 75% to 90% were seen once. The material was peripheral blood, obtained on day 0 of MenACWY control vaccination. The origin of the receptors is an adult in good health.

This chain links TRBV29-1 with TRBJ1-2, with D hard to call. Germline V gives CDR1 SQVTM, CDR2 ANQGSEA. CDR3 length: 8 amino acids. The ends were cut back, 7 bases at V and 11 bases at J, with 8 bases in the middle. CDR3 loop: CSADAYTF. The CDR3 bases are TGCAGCGCCGATGCATACACCTTC.

This clone was seen a few times. The chain carries TRBV28 and TRBJ1-3, with D unresolved. CDR1 and CDR2 from the germline V gene are MDHEN and SYDVKM. The CDR3 spans 15 residues. V lost 4 bases and J lost 3, with 13 bases in between. CDR3 loop: CASSSRPGFGNTIYF. For the CDR3, the DNA is TGTGCCAGCAGTTCCCGGCCGGGGTTTGGAAACACCATATATTTT. The full variable domain, rest sourced from reference TRBV28 and TRBJ1-3, is DVKVTQSSRYLVKRTGEKVFLECVQDMDHENMFWYRQDPGLGLRLIYFSYDVKMKEKGDIPEGYSVSREKKERFSLILESASTNQTSMYLCASSSRPGFGNTIYFGEGSWLTVV.

This clone was detected only a few times. This chain links TRBV7-9 with TRBJ1-2, with D uncertain. The length of the CDR3 is 15 residues. The ends were cut back, 8 bases at V and 2 bases at J, with 18 bases in the middle. Germline lookup yields CDR1 SEHNR and CDR2 FQNEAQ (reference sequence). This CDR3 is CASRSRKGGNYGYTF. The CDR3 DNA is TGTGCCAGCCGATCCCGGAAGGGAGGGAACTATGGCTACACCTTC. The variable domain in full, completed from reference TRBV7-9 and TRBJ1-2, reads DTGVSQNPRHKITKRGQNVTFRCDPISEHNRLYWYRQTLGQGPEFLTYFQNEAQLEKSRLLSDRFSAERPKGSFSTLEIQRTEQGDSAMYLCASRSRKGGNYGYTFGSGTRLTVV.